What follows are 5 T cell receptor beta chains derived from one specimen sequenced in a study of radiotherapy plus CTLA-4 blockade in lung cancer. Method: immunoSEQ multiplex PCR; TCRdb's copy keeps in-frame clones and lacks some. Among about 87,000 clones listed, around 90% were seen once. Sequenced material: peripheral blood, taken from a patient treated with radiotherapy plus ipilimumab. The receptors stem from a human donor with non-small cell lung cancer that progressed on radiotherapy plus ipilimumab.

This sequence joins TRBV7-9 and TRBJ2-7; 9 bases map to TRBD2. V lost 7 bases to trimming and J lost 3 bases; unmatched junction nucleotides: 1. The CDR3 is 12 residues long. CDR1 is SEHNR and CDR2 is FQNEAQ in the germline V gene (reference sequence). CDR3 bases: TGTGCCAGCAATAGCGGGGGCTACGAGCAGTACTTC. Translating it yields CASNSGGYEQYF.

The J gene is TRBJ2-5, the V gene TRBV2; TRBD2 aligns across 8 bases. This CDR3 spans 15 amino acids. V was pared by 3 bases and J by 2 bases, with 5 bases of the junction left unmatched. CDR1 and CDR2 (germline): SNHLY, FYNNEI. CDR3 residues: CASSDQRGRQETQYF. As DNA, the CDR3 is TGTGCCAGCAGTGACCAGCGGGGGCGGCAAGAGACCCAGTACTTC.

The J gene is TRBJ1-5, the V gene TRBV14, with D unclear. This CDR3 contains 13 residues. Deletions cut 4 bases from V and 9 bases from J, with 13 bases between. Germline CDR1 and CDR2: SGHDN and FVKESK. The CDR3 loop is CASSPRSRGPQHF. CDR3 DNA sequence: TGTGCCAGCAGCCCACGGTCCCGAGGGCCCCAGCATTTT.

This chain connects TRBV28 to TRBJ2-1; D gene unclear. Looked up from germline, CDR1 is MDHEN and CDR2 is SYDVKM. This CDR3 region has 11 residues. The V gene lost 6 bases and the J gene lost 12 bases, with 12 bases spanning the gap. The CDR3 sequence is CASSQEPPQFF. Written as DNA, the CDR3 is TGTGCCAGCAGCCAAGAGCCTCCGCAGTTCTTC. Supplemented by reference TRBV28 and TRBJ2-1, the full variable domain reads DVKVTQSSRYLVKRTGEKVFLECVQDMDHENMFWYRQDPGLGLRLIYFSYDVKMKEKGDIPEGYSVSREKKERFSLILESASTNQTSMYLCASSQEPPQFFGPGTRLTVL.

The chain has TRBV2 and TRBJ2-7; D might be TRBD2 (6 bases). The V gene lost 9 bases and the J gene lost 1 base, with 13 bases spanning the gap. The CDR3 covers 13 residues. Germline CDR1 is SNHLY and CDR2 is FYNNEI. CDR3 region: CARGGSASYEQYF. The CDR3, as DNA: TGTGCCAGGGGGGGTAGCGCGTCCTACGAGCAGTACTTC.